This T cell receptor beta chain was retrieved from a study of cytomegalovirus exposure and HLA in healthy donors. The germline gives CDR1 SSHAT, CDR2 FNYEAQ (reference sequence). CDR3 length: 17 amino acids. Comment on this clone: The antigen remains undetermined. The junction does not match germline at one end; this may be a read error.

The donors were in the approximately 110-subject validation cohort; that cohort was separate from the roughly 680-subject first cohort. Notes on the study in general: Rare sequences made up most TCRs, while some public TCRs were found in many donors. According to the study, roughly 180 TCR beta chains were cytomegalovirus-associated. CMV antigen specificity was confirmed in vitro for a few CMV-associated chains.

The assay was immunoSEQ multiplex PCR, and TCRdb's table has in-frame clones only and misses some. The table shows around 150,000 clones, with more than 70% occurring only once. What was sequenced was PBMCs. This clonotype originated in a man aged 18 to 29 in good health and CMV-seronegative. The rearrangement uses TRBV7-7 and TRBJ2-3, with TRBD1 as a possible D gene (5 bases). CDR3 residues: CASSWPLTAFVLDTQYF. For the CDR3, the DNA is TGTGCTAGCAGCTGGCCCCTGACAGCATTCGTGCTGGATACGCAGTATTTT.